The entry that follows covers one T cell receptor beta chain sequence. V was shortened by 5 bases and J by 3 bases, with 10 bases between the two germline ends. Germline CDR1 is LGHNT and CDR2 is FRNRAP. This CDR3 spans 13 amino acids. The data were taken from a study of T cell changes during pregnancy in multiple sclerosis. TCRdb keeps only in-frame clones here, not all; method: immunoSEQ multiplex PCR. The sample has nearly 110,000 clones, 85% to 95% seen once. Sequencing used peripheral blood, obtained in the third trimester of pregnancy. The chain uses TRBV12-5 and TRBJ2-5; D gene unclear. The receptor was isolated from a female donor in good health, enrolled as a control in a pregnancy study. The CDR3 bases are TGTGCTAGTGGTCACCACCCTAAAGAGACCCAGTACTTC. This codes for CASGHHPKETQYF.